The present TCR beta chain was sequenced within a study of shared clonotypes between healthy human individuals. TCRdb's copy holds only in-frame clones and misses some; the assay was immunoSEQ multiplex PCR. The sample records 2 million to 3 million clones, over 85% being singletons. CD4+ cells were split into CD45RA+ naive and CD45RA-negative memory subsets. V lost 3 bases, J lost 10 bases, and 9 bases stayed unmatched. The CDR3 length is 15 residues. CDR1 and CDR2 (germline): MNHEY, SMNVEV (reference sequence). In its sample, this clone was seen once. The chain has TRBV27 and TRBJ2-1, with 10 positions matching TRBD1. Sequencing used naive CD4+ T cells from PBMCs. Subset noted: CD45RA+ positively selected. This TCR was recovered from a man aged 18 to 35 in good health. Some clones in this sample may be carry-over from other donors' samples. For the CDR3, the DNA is TGTGCCAGCAGTTTCCGGGACAGGGGAAGGGGCGAGCAGTTCTTC. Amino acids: CASSFRDRGRGEQFF.